This T cell receptor (beta chain) came from a study of metastatic and nonmetastatic thyroid tumors. Study-wide context: It was across blood and tumor or nodule tissue from malignant and benign thyroid patients that repertoires were compared. Study findings and constraints: Benign nodules reportedly had significantly lower TCR beta diversity than malignant thyroid tumors in blood and tumor.

Nobody among the patients had been given any treatment before thyroid surgery. In its sample, this clone was seen a few times. Its antigen is still unknown. In the authors' workflow: Using the CDR3 differences seen across clinicopathological groups, the authors built a distant-metastasis classifier for papillary thyroid cancer, which was meant to discriminate distant-metastatic patients. TCRdb re-called the PCR reads via MiXCR. Clone size and V and J calls follow TCRdb, not the original study. The profile shows more than 90,000 clones, roughly 13% of them singletons. CDR3 length: 14 amino acids. Trimming cost V 6 bases and J 7 bases; bases outside gene matches: 6.

The J gene is TRBJ2-3, the V gene TRBV12-3 or TRBV12-4, with 11 positions matching TRBD1. Input material: blood. The origin of this receptor is a female donor with papillary thyroid cancer or a benign thyroid nodule (not recorded which). Some clones in this sample may be carry-over from other donors' samples. The CDR3 sequence: CASRRTGGAYTQYF. In DNA, the CDR3 is TGTGCCAGCAGGCGGACAGGGGGCGCGTATACGCAGTATTTT.